Shown below are 7 T cell receptor beta chains from a single sample sequenced in a study of cytomegalovirus exposure and HLA in healthy donors. Vbeta (60) and Jbeta (13) primers were used in the PCR. Sequencing was performed with immunoSEQ multiplex PCR; in TCRdb, only in-frame clones are kept and a portion is missing. The sample yields fewer than 250,000 clones, about 76% seen once. Material for sequencing was PBMCs. Receptors were obtained from a male donor in good health and CMV-seropositive.

The V and J genes are TRBV7-2 and TRBJ2-1; D gene ambiguous. Germline V gene lookup returns CDR1 SGHTA and CDR2 FQGNSA. The ends were cut back, 5 bases at V and 6 bases at J, with 14 bases in the middle. The CDR3 length is 14 residues. The CDR3 region has the DNA TGTGCCAGCAGCCAAACTTTAAACAGCAATGAGCAGTTCTTC. As protein: CASSQTLNSNEQFF.

This clone was detected a few times. The J gene is TRBJ1-1, the V gene TRBV28; D is unresolved. Trimming stripped 7 bases from V and 6 bases from J, with 18 bases between. Germline V gene data show CDR1 as MDHEN and CDR2 as SYDVKM. The CDR3 extends over 14 amino acids. The CDR3 DNA sequence: TGTGCCAGCACCTCGCTAAACTCAGGTTCTGAAGCTTTCTTT. This translates into CASTSLNSGSEAFF.

V usage is TRBV2 and J usage is TRBJ2-5; D might be TRBD2 (6 bases). The CDR3 is 14 residues long. Germline values: CDR1 SNHLY, CDR2 FYNNEI. V lost 7 bases and J 3 bases, leaving 15 bases between the germline ends. CDR3 sequence reads: CASIRGTHEETQYF. The CDR3 DNA is TGTGCCAGCATCCGGGGGACCCATGAAGAGACCCAGTACTTC.

The CDR3 nucleotides are TGCGCCAGCAACCCGGGCCCCGGGGTCTCCCTCTCCTACGAGCAGTACTTC. Protein product: CASNPGPGVSLSYEQYF. The gene calls are TRBV5-1 and TRBJ2-7, with D tentatively TRBD2 (5 bases). Germline V lookup: CDR1 SGHRS, CDR2 YFSETQ. V was pared by 6 bases and J by 0 bases, with 22 bases between. The CDR3 has 17 residues.

This rearrangement joins TRBV7-2 to TRBJ2-5; 8 nucleotides line up with TRBD2. The CDR3 loop spans 15 amino acids. Per the germline V gene, CDR1 is SGHTA and CDR2 is FQGNSA. With 3 bases clipped from V and 11 bases from J, the junction kept 14 bases outside the gene matches. The CDR3 DNA sequence: TGTGCCAGCAGCTTGGAACTAGCGGATACTGTTGAGCAGTACTTC. It is translated as CASSLELADTVEQYF. The full variable domain, completed using reference TRBV7-2 and TRBJ2-5, is GAGVSQSPSNKVTEKGKDVELRCDPISGHTALYWYRQSLGQGLEFLIYFQGNSAPDKSGLPSDRFSAERTGGSVSTLTIQRTQQEDSAVYLCASSLELADTVEQYFGPGTRLLVL.

The rearrangement uses TRBV6-5 and TRBJ2-5, with D tentatively TRBD2 (5 bases). The end of the DNA aligns better with TRBJ2-7, so the J call may be wrong. The CDR3 runs 13 residues. The germline V gene encodes CDR1 MNHEY and CDR2 SVGAGI. In DNA form, the CDR3 reads TGTGCCAGCAGGGAGGACGGACCCTACGAGCAGTACTTC. Its protein is CASREDGPYEQYF.

CDR3 in DNA: TGTGCCAGCAGCGCGGACAGGGGGATCAATGAGCAGTTCTTC. Its translation is CASSADRGINEQFF. This chain links TRBV2 with TRBJ2-1; 10 bases are shared with TRBD1. The length of the CDR3 is 14 residues. Germline V gene lookup returns CDR1 SNHLY and CDR2 FYNNEI. Germline trimming cut 6 bases from V and 6 bases from J; bases unmatched to any gene: 5.